This TCR beta chain stems from a study of metastatic and nonmetastatic thyroid tumors. Study context: For malignant and benign thyroid patients, tumor or nodule tissue and blood were the sources whose repertoires were compared.

Treatment of any kind had been given to no patient before thyroid surgery. Germline V gene data show CDR1 as MDHEN and CDR2 as SYDVKM. With 6 bases removed from V and 1 base from J, the gap between germline ends came to 15 bases. The CDR3 length is 15 residues. Original processing notes: Clinicopathological groups differed in CDR3, with these differences serving to build a distant-metastasis classifier for papillary thyroid cancer. Through MiXCR, TCRdb re-clonotyped the PCR reads. The authors' filters were not applied to this entry. The profile shows roughly 6,200 clones, approximately 33% of them singletons. Regarding the study as a whole: Benign nodules were reported to have significantly lower TCR beta diversity than malignant thyroid tumors, in blood and tumor.

This clone was picked up a small number of times. Its antigen is unknown. The origin of this receptor is a female donor with papillary thyroid cancer or a benign thyroid nodule (not recorded which). Some clones in this sample may be carry-over from other donors' samples. Sample: adjacent normal tissue. V gene TRBV28 combines with J gene TRBJ1-2, with D uncertain. The CDR3 protein is CASSDRASFNYGYTF. The CDR3 DNA sequence: TGTGCCAGCAGCGACCGAGCCTCATTTAACTATGGCTACACCTTC.